Following are 16 T cell receptor beta chains from one sample sequenced in a study of shared clonotypes between healthy human individuals. Produced via immunoSEQ multiplex PCR; TCRdb's table is partial and in-frame only. The data hold about 530,000 clones, with about three quarters observed a single time. Sequencing was done on a sample of PBMCs. The origin of the receptors is a woman aged 40 to 50 in good health. Some clones in this sample may be carry-over from other donors' samples.

About this clone: It may be a read error: a sequence one base away is much more abundant. The chain links TRBV7-9 to TRBJ2-7, with 9 nucleotides matching TRBD1. CDR3 size: 14 residues. The germline gives CDR1 SEHNR, CDR2 FQNEAQ (reference sequence). The J segment lost 0 bases and the V segment lost 5 bases, leaving 2 bases of the junction unmatched. The CDR3 sequence: CASSGTGNSYEQYF. The CDR3 DNA follows: TGTGCCAGCAGCGGGACAGGGAACTCCTACGAGCAGTACTTC.

This chain connects TRBV5-1 to TRBJ2-1, with a tentative D call TRBD1 (6 bases). The V and J ends lost 0 bases and 5 bases respectively, with 9 bases between them. CDR3 length: 14 residues. Germline lookup yields CDR1 SGHRS and CDR2 YFSETQ. The CDR3 is CASSLGQADNEQFF. The CDR3 nucleotides are TGCGCCAGCAGCTTGGGACAGGCGGACAATGAGCAGTTCTTC.

The rearrangement links TRBV4-1 to TRBJ2-5, with D hard to call. V was pared by 1 base and J by 1 base, with 10 bases between. Germline V gene sequence: CDR1 MGHRA, CDR2 YSYEKL. The CDR3 length is 15 residues. The CDR3 DNA sequence: TGCGCCAGCAGCCAAGTGGGTACCACCCAAGAGACCCAGTACTTC. Translated: CASSQVGTTQETQYF.

As to this clone: Other nucleotide sequences from this sample produce the same CDR3. V and J are TRBV18 and TRBJ2-1, with TRBD1 matching 8 bases. V shed 4 bases, J shed 4 bases, and the junction held 0 bases outside the gene matches. CDR1 and CDR2 from the germline V gene are KGHSH and LQKENI. The CDR3 has 13 residues. The CDR3 is CASSRDRYNEQFF. The CDR3, as DNA: TGTGCCAGCTCACGGGACAGGTACAATGAGCAGTTCTTC.

In this sample, this clone turned up once. This chain uses TRBV5-1 with TRBJ2-7; no firm D call. The V end was cut by 4 bases, the J end by 3 bases, with 11 bases between. Germline V lookup: CDR1 SGHRS, CDR2 YFSETQ. The CDR3 length is 13 residues. In DNA, the CDR3 is TGCGCCAGCAGCCTTCCCGAGAGCTACGAGCAGTACTTC. It translates to CASSLPESYEQYF.

The CDR3 protein is CASSNDRDGYTF. The CDR3 nucleotides read TGTGCCAGCAGTAACGACAGGGATGGCTACACCTTC. The chain links TRBV2 to TRBJ1-2, with TRBD1 identical over 7 bases. The junction had 3 bases not matched to a gene; V was cut back by 5 bases and J by 6 bases. Looked up from germline, CDR1 is SNHLY and CDR2 is FYNNEI. This CDR3 contains 12 residues.

This chain joins TRBV5-1 and TRBJ1-1; 9 bases fit TRBD1. The CDR3 runs to 15 residues. The J segment lost 5 bases and the V segment lost 3 bases, leaving 8 bases of the junction unmatched. Germline V gene sequence: CDR1 SGHRS, CDR2 YFSETQ. The CDR3 DNA is TGCGCCAGCAGCTGGTGGGGACAGGGATGTACTGAAGCTTTCTTT. Its protein product is CASSWWGQGCTEAFF.

The rearrangement links TRBV5-5 to TRBJ2-7; 10 nucleotides agree with TRBD1. The junction had 2 bases not matched to a gene; V was cut back by 0 bases and J by 2 bases. This CDR3 has 15 residues. Germline-derived CDR1 and CDR2 are SGHKS and YYEKEE (reference sequence). The CDR3 here is CASSLAGTGAYEQYF. DNA for the CDR3: TGTGCCAGCAGCTTGGCCGGGACAGGGGCCTACGAGCAGTACTTC.

The chain recombines TRBV5-1 with TRBJ1-4; 10 nucleotides align to TRBD1. Germline loops: CDR1 SGHRS, CDR2 YFSETQ. The CDR3 covers 15 residues. J was trimmed by 6 bases and V by 4 bases; bases with no gene match: 6. The CDR3 reads CASSPAGTGDEKLFF. CDR3 sequence (DNA): TGCGCCAGCAGCCCGGCGGGGACAGGGGATGAAAAACTGTTTTTT. The whole variable domain, filled in from reference TRBV5-1 and TRBJ1-4, reads KAGVTQTPRYLIKTRGQQVTLSCSPISGHRSVSWYQQTPGQGLQFLFEYFSETQRNKGNFPGRFSGRQFSNSRSEMNVSTLELGDSALYLCASSPAGTGDEKLFFGSGTQLSVL.

This clone has just one count. This sequence joins TRBV9 and TRBJ2-1; TRBD2 is a possible D gene (6 bases). The germline V gene encodes CDR1 SGDLS and CDR2 YYNGEE. V dropped 0 bases and J dropped 0 bases, with 13 bases sitting between them. The CDR3 is made up of 17 amino acids. CDR3 residues: CASSVGRVGSSYNEQFF. The CDR3 bases are TGTGCCAGCAGCGTAGGAAGGGTCGGGAGCTCCTACAATGAGCAGTTCTTC.

This clone was detected only a few times. The genes are TRBV11-2 and TRBJ1-5, with D tentatively TRBD1 (6 bases). CDR3 length equals 15 residues. Deletions cut 0 bases from V and 7 bases from J, with 13 bases between. Per germline, CDR1 SGHAT and CDR2 FQNNGV. The CDR3 nucleotides are TGTGCCAGCAGCTTAGAGGGGGCAGGGTGGCAGCCCCAGCATTTT. Residues: CASSLEGAGWQPQHF. The full variable domain, with the rest looked up from reference TRBV11-2 and TRBJ1-5, is EAGVAQSPRYKIIEKRQSVAFWCNPISGHATLYWYQQILGQGPKLLIQFQNNGVVDDSQLPKDRFSAERLKGVDSTLKIQPAKLEDSAVYLCASSLEGAGWQPQHFGDGTRLSIL.

V and J are TRBV23-1 and TRBJ1-1; D gene ambiguous. TRBV23-1 is known as an ORF, though its function is uncertain. Trimming left V 4 bases short and J 1 base short, with 10 bases between. The CDR3 is 14 residues long. CDR3 nucleotides: TGCGCCAGCAGTCGGCCACCGCCGAACACTGAAGCTTTCTTT. As protein: CASSRPPPNTEAFF.

The V call is TRBV5-1, the J call TRBJ1-2; 7 bases are a match to TRBD1. CDR1 and CDR2 from the germline V gene are SGHRS and YFSETQ. The CDR3 is 15 residues long. The V gene end was trimmed by 4 bases and the J gene end by 4 bases; junction bases not matched to a gene: 10. CDR3 amino acids: CASSIRTGHPYGYTF. In DNA, the CDR3 is TGCGCCAGCAGCATCCGGACAGGACATCCCTATGGCTACACCTTC.

The chain employs TRBV28 and TRBJ2-1, with D possibly being TRBD1 (5 bases). This CDR3 is 16 amino acids long. From germline, CDR1 is MDHEN and CDR2 SYDVKM. Between the trimmed V and J ends, which lost 3 bases and 5 bases, there was a span of 17 bases. The CDR3 loop is CASSFPRRGLNNEQFF. CDR3 sequence (DNA): TGTGCCAGCAGTTTCCCGCGAAGGGGTCTAAACAATGAGCAGTTCTTC. Full variable domain (rest looked up from reference TRBV28 and TRBJ2-1): DVKVTQSSRYLVKRTGEKVFLECVQDMDHENMFWYRQDPGLGLRLIYFSYDVKMKEKGDIPEGYSVSREKKERFSLILESASTNQTSMYLCASSFPRRGLNNEQFFGPGTRLTVL.

The chain combines TRBV11-1 with TRBJ2-3; D is perhaps TRBD1 or TRBD2 (5 bases each). CDR1 and CDR2 from the germline V gene are SGHAT and FQDESV (reference sequence). The CDR3 extends over 15 amino acids. V shed 1 base and J shed 4 bases, with 12 bases lying between them. The DNA for the CDR3 is TGTGCCAGCAGCTTAGGAGGGGCCAGGCCAGATACGCAGTATTTT. Translation: CASSLGGARPDTQYF.

V usage is TRBV7-2 and J usage is TRBJ2-3, with D tentatively TRBD2 (6 bases). Trimming shortened V by 0 bases and J by 4 bases, and 26 bases separated the two germline ends. The CDR3 extends over 20 amino acids. The germline gives CDR1 SGHTA, CDR2 FQGNSA. CDR3 loop: CASSLAERGRVGRGSDTQYF. The CDR3 bases are TGTGCCAGCAGCTTAGCGGAGCGCGGGCGCGTGGGGCGGGGTTCAGATACGCAGTATTTT. Looking up the rest from reference TRBV7-2 and TRBJ2-3 gives the full variable domain: GAGVSQSPSNKVTEKGKDVELRCDPISGHTALYWYRQSLGQGLEFLIYFQGNSAPDKSGLPSDRFSAERTGGSVSTLTIQRTQQEDSAVYLCASSLAERGRVGRGSDTQYFGPGTRLTVL.